This passage covers 9 T cell receptor beta chains from one sample sequenced in a study of STAT5B mutations in CD4+ large granular lymphocyte leukemia. Method: immunoSEQ multiplex PCR; TCRdb's copy keeps in-frame clones and lacks some. This table holds about 390 clones, around 78% found once. The source material was PBMCs. The receptors stem from a woman aged 50 to 65 with CD4+ T-cell large granular lymphocyte leukemia.

V and J are TRBV5-1 and TRBJ2-5; D is tentatively TRBD1 or TRBD2 (6 bases each). V lost 0 bases and J lost 5, with 8 bases in between. The germline gives CDR1 SGHRS, CDR2 YFSETQ. This CDR3 region has 13 residues. CDR3 region: CASSLGGGETQYF. The CDR3 DNA follows: TGCGCCAGCAGCTTGGGAGGGGGGGAGACCCAGTACTTC. The variable domain in full, with the rest retrieved from reference TRBV5-1 and TRBJ2-5, is KAGVTQTPRYLIKTRGQQVTLSCSPISGHRSVSWYQQTPGQGLQFLFEYFSETQRNKGNFPGRFSGRQFSNSRSEMNVSTLELGDSALYLCASSLGGGETQYFGPGTRLLVL.

The gene calls are TRBV14 and TRBJ2-5; the D gene could be TRBD1 or TRBD2 (5 bases each). The J call may not be correct, given that the DNA end is closer to TRBJ2-7. The CDR3 contains 13 residues. Germline CDR1 is SGHDN and CDR2 is FVKESK. CDR3 bases: TGTGCCAGCAGCCTGAGTAGGGGACACGAGCAGTACTTC. This codes for CASSLSRGHEQYF.

The chain couples TRBV19 to TRBJ2-7, with 9 bases aligning to TRBD1. Per the germline V gene, CDR1 is LNHDA and CDR2 is SQIVND (reference sequence). V shed 5 bases and J 3 bases; nucleotides not matched to a gene: 5. The CDR3 spans 14 residues. The CDR3 spells CASSATGGIYEQYF. The CDR3 DNA follows: TGTGCCAGTAGTGCCACAGGGGGCATCTACGAGCAGTACTTC.

The V and J genes are TRBV2 and TRBJ1-3, with D perhaps matching TRBD1 (5 bases). Germline V gene sequence: CDR1 SNHLY, CDR2 FYNNEI. V lost 3 bases to trimming and J lost 3 bases, with 9 bases between them. CDR3 size: 14 residues. DNA for the CDR3: TGTGCCAGCAGTGACAGGGTATATGGAAACACCATATATTTT. It yields the protein CASSDRVYGNTIYF.

The rearrangement links TRBV19 to TRBJ2-1, with 9 bases fitting TRBD2. The germline gives CDR1 LNHDA, CDR2 SQIVND (reference sequence). This CDR3 is 14 amino acids long. V shed 4 bases, J shed 6 bases, and the junction held 4 bases outside the gene matches. The CDR3 spells CASSNGGRANEQFF. Written as DNA, the CDR3 is TGTGCCAGTAGTAATGGCGGGAGGGCCAATGAGCAGTTCTTC. Drawing the rest from reference TRBV19 and TRBJ2-1, the complete variable domain is DGGITQSPKYLFRKEGQNVTLSCEQNLNHDAMYWYRQDPGQGLRLIYYSQIVNDFQKGDIAEGYSVSREKKESFPLTVTSAQKNPTAFYLCASSNGGRANEQFFGPGTRLTVL.

The chain uses TRBV2 and TRBJ1-5; 8 bases line up with TRBD1. The CDR3 has 15 amino acids. The V segment lost 1 base and the J segment 6 bases; nucleotides outside the gene matches: 5. Germline V gene sequence: CDR1 SNHLY, CDR2 FYNNEI. The CDR3 sequence: CASSEVTGEFQPQHF. The CDR3 DNA follows: TGTGCCAGCAGTGAAGTGACAGGGGAGTTTCAGCCCCAGCATTTT.

The J gene is TRBJ1-1, the V gene TRBV10-3; D may be TRBD1 (6 bases). The CDR3 is 13 amino acids. Germline assignment: CDR1 ENHRY and CDR2 SYGVKD. The V gene lost 8 bases and the J gene lost 3 bases, with 13 bases spanning the gap. In nucleotides, the CDR3 is TGTGCCATCCGGGGGCTTGGGGACACTGAAGCTTTCTTT. This encodes CAIRGLGDTEAFF.

Relative to its sample, this clone is medium-sized. The chain carries TRBV7-9 and TRBJ1-1; no definite D call. This CDR3 has 13 amino acids. Trimming took off 5 bases at V and 4 bases at J, with 11 bases between the two ends. Looked up from germline, CDR1 is SEHNR and CDR2 is FQNEAQ (reference sequence). The DNA for the CDR3 is TGTGCCAGCAGCCCACAACAGATCACTGAAGCTTTCTTT. Its protein is CASSPQQITEAFF.

This clone counts as medium-sized. The chain joins TRBV7-9 to TRBJ1-1; 10 bases line up with TRBD1. Trimming removed 3 bases from V and 5 bases from J; junction bases left unmatched: 12. The germline gives CDR1 SEHNR, CDR2 FQNEAQ (reference sequence). CDR3 length equals 17 residues. The CDR3 loop is CASSLEVGGQGRTEAFF. In DNA, the CDR3 is TGTGCCAGCAGCTTGGAGGTTGGGGGACAGGGGCGAACTGAAGCTTTCTTT.